This T cell receptor beta chain was sequenced for a study of CD8 T cells in Susac syndrome. Notes on the study in general: TCR sequencing and HLA analysis covered a relatively small number of individuals.

Sequencing of TCR beta covered CD8+ and CD4+ T cells obtained from blood. Random hexamers were used to reverse transcribe the RNA input (about 0.5 to 1 ug). Amplification of TCR beta CDR3 spanned 54 Vbeta and 13 Jbeta via immunoSEQ multiplex PCR. One entry per CDR3 protein results from TCRdb running MiXCR on the immunoSEQ multiplex PCR reads. This table holds fewer than 200,000 distinct CDR3 sequences, under 95% found once. V was trimmed by 5 bases and J by 8 bases, leaving 9 bases between them. Germline CDR1 and CDR2: DFQATT and SNEGSKA (reference sequence). This CDR3 is 10 amino acids long. With respect to this clonotype: Its antigen is not identified.

V usage is TRBV20-1 and J usage is TRBJ2-5; D is uncertain. Input material: CD4+ T cells from PBMCs. This clonotype was sampled from a human donor in good health. The CDR3 DNA reads as TGCAGTGCTTCAATAGAAACCCAGTACTTC. Protein product: CSASIETQYF.